The following is a T cell receptor (beta chain) sequence with its context. Its antigen is still unknown. These data come from a study of shared clonotypes between healthy human individuals. Study-wide points: Rarefaction analysis demonstrated incomplete sorted-subset sequencing notwithstanding large depth.

Using immunoSEQ multiplex PCR, the repertoire was profiled, and TCRdb retains in-frame clones only, with some absent. In the table there are around 980,000 clones, 75% to 80% of which are singletons. Sequences were obtained from memory CD4+ T cells from PBMCs. Noted subset: CD45RA-negative fraction. This sequence originates from a man between 18 and 29 years old in good health. Some clones in this sample may be carry-over from other donors' samples.

The CDR3 region has the DNA TGTGCCAGCAGCCCTGGACAGGGTAGGGCCAACGTCCTGACTTTC. Translation gives CASSPGQGRANVLTF. The chain recombines TRBV5-4 with TRBJ2-6; 8 bases align to TRBD1. Germline CDR1 reads SGHNT; CDR2 reads YYREEE (reference sequence). J gave up 5 bases and V 4 bases, and 5 bases lay outside the gene matches. This CDR3 has 15 amino acids.